The 19 T cell receptor beta chains presented below share a single source sample, sequenced in a study of T cell responses to AZD1222 COVID-19 vaccine (dated by TCRdb to about 2021). Preparation of the library involved the immunoSEQ multiplex PCR assay. TCRdb's version of the immuneACCESS table is confined to in-frame rearrangements and falls short of the full clone set. An unresolved V gene accounts for under half of the shortfall where checked; the remainder is of unknown origin. The sample table shows approximately 110,000 clones, and around 84% are seen once. The ten largest account for roughly 7.7% of the sample. The intended sense of this specimen's time point label: baseline before first vaccination. The material was peripheral blood, obtained on day 0 of AZD1222 vaccination. Receptor source: an adult in good health.

This clone was counted between two and nine times. The chain employs TRBV25-1 and TRBJ2-1; D is perhaps TRBD2 (6 bases). Per germline, CDR1 MGHDK and CDR2 SYGVNS. This CDR3 region has 12 residues. V lost 5 bases to trimming and J lost 6 bases, with 8 bases between them. The CDR3 reads CASSPGGNEQFF. The CDR3 region has the DNA TGTGCCAGCAGTCCCGGGGGCAATGAGCAGTTCTTC.

The V call is TRBV7-9, the J call TRBJ1-2; unclear D gene. The CDR3 is made up of 12 amino acids. V lost 5 bases to trimming and J lost 1 base, with 5 bases between them. Germline V gene lookup returns CDR1 SEHNR and CDR2 FQNEAQ (reference sequence). The CDR3 region has the DNA TGTGCCAGCAGCCCGTTTAACTATGGCTACACCTTC. Translating gives CASSPFNYGYTF.

The V and J genes are TRBV6-5 and TRBJ2-2; 10 bases are a match to TRBD1. Per the germline V gene, CDR1 is MNHEY and CDR2 is SVGAGI. This CDR3 spans 14 amino acids. V shed 2 bases and J 6 bases; nucleotides not matched to a gene: 0. The DNA for the CDR3 is TGTGCCAGCAGTTACGGACAGGGGGCCGGGGAGCTGTTTTTT. Its protein is CASSYGQGAGELFF.

The chain has TRBV5-6 and TRBJ1-2; 7 bases agree with TRBD1. The CDR3 is made up of 12 amino acids. V shed 4 bases and J 8 bases; nucleotides not matched to a gene: 5. Germline CDR1 reads SGHDT; CDR2 reads YYEEEE. The chain's CDR3 is CASSLWTGGYTF. The CDR3 DNA sequence: TGTGCCAGCAGCCTCTGGACAGGAGGCTACACCTTC.

Concerning this clone: Other nucleotide sequences in the sample specify the same CDR3. The chain recombines TRBV10-3 with TRBJ1-3, with TRBD1 as a possible D gene (6 bases). V was pared by 9 bases and J by 2 bases, with 8 bases between. Germline V gives CDR1 ENHRY, CDR2 SYGVKD. This CDR3 spans 12 amino acids. CDR3: CAITGTGNTIYF. The CDR3 DNA is TGTGCCATAACAGGGACTGGAAACACCATATATTTT.

The gene calls are TRBV30 and TRBJ1-6; the D is unclear. V lost 2 bases to trimming and J lost 7 bases, with 3 bases between them. CDR3 size: 11 residues. Germline values: CDR1 GTSNPN, CDR2 SVGIG (reference sequence). This CDR3 is CAWSTNSPLHF. The CDR3 DNA is TGTGCCTGGAGTACGAATTCACCCCTCCACTTT.

The chain carries TRBV6-6 and TRBJ2-1, with unresolved D. Trimming stripped 6 bases from V and 5 bases from J, with 17 bases between. The CDR3 has 15 residues. Germline assignment: CDR1 MNHNY and CDR2 SVGAGI (reference sequence). CDR3 nucleotide sequence: TGTGCCAGCAGCCGCGAGCTAGTGGGTAACAATGAGCAGTTCTTC. This encodes CASSRELVGNNEQFF.

The DNA of the CDR3 is TGTGCCAGCAGCCTACCCGGGACAGGAGGCGAGACCCAGTACTTC. It codes for CASSLPGTGGETQYF. The chain is built from TRBV6-5 and TRBJ2-5, with 8 bases matching TRBD1. CDR1 MNHEY and CDR2 SVGAGI come from the germline V gene. This CDR3 contains 15 residues. Trimming at V came to 6 bases and at J to 5 bases, leaving 11 bases not matched to a gene.

The gene calls are TRBV15 and TRBJ1-3; D is uncertain. V lost 0 bases, J lost 0 bases, and 9 bases lay in between. CDR1 and CDR2 from the germline V gene are LNHNV and YYDKDF (reference sequence). CDR3 length equals 16 residues. The CDR3 nucleotides read TGTGCCACCAGCAGAGAGGCAAATCCCTCTGGAAACACCATATATTTT. Protein product: CATSREANPSGNTIYF. Complete variable domain (other parts from reference TRBV15 and TRBJ1-3): DAMVIQNPRYQVTQFGKPVTLSCSQTLNHNVMYWYQQKSSQAPKLLFHYYDKDFNNEADTPDNFQSRRPNTSFCFLDIRSPGLGDTAMYLCATSREANPSGNTIYFGEGSWLTVV.

The chain has TRBV10-1 and TRBJ1-1; unclear D gene. Trimming took 3 bases from V and 3 from J, leaving 14 bases between them. Germline loops: CDR1 WNHNN, CDR2 SYGVQD (reference sequence). This CDR3 region has 15 residues. CDR3 nucleotides: TGCGCCAGCAGTGAAGGCTCGGGGTCGGACACTGAAGCTTTCTTT. It yields the protein CASSEGSGSDTEAFF.

The chain combines TRBV5-1 with TRBJ2-5; D may be TRBD2 (5 bases). The CDR3 is 15 amino acids. V was pared by 0 bases and J by 5 bases, with 14 bases between. Per germline, CDR1 SGHRS and CDR2 YFSETQ. The CDR3 DNA reads TGCGCCAGCAGCTTGGAGGACGGGGTTGGGGAGACCCAGTACTTC. Its protein product is CASSLEDGVGETQYF.

The chain links TRBV11-2 to TRBJ2-7; the D gene is possibly TRBD2 (6 bases). V shed 1 base and J shed 1 base, with 11 bases lying between them. In germline, CDR1 is SGHAT, CDR2 FQNNGV. The CDR3 length is 15 residues. The CDR3 sequence is CASSLVGGYSYEQYF. CDR3 nucleotide sequence: TGTGCCAGCAGCTTAGTGGGGGGATATTCCTACGAGCAGTACTTC. Together with reference TRBV11-2 and TRBJ2-7, the CDR3 gives the full variable domain: EAGVAQSPRYKIIEKRQSVAFWCNPISGHATLYWYQQILGQGPKLLIQFQNNGVVDDSQLPKDRFSAERLKGVDSTLKIQPAKLEDSAVYLCASSLVGGYSYEQYFGPGTRLTVT.

V usage is TRBV5-1 and J usage is TRBJ2-2; no firm D call. V lost 5 bases, J lost 0 bases, and 5 bases lay in between. The CDR3 has 13 residues. Per germline, CDR1 SGHRS and CDR2 YFSETQ. The CDR3 nucleotides are TGCGCCAGCAGTCGGCCGAACACCGGGGAGCTGTTTTTT. It specifies CASSRPNTGELFF.

The gene calls are TRBV5-1 and TRBJ2-2, with a tentative D call TRBD2 (6 bases). CDR1 is SGHRS and CDR2 is YFSETQ in the germline V gene. There are 15 residues in the CDR3. V was shortened by 1 base and J by 5 bases, with 12 bases between the two germline ends. CDR3 protein: CASSLLGGQTGELFF. The DNA of the CDR3 is TGCGCCAGCAGCTTGTTGGGGGGTCAGACCGGGGAGCTGTTTTTT.

V gene TRBV28 combines with J gene TRBJ2-3; D call uncertain. This CDR3 region has 14 residues. Germline-derived CDR1 and CDR2 are MDHEN and SYDVKM. V was trimmed by 3 bases and J by 0 bases, leaving 7 bases between them. The CDR3 sequence is CASSFRASTDTQYF. The CDR3 region has the DNA TGTGCCAGCAGTTTTAGAGCCAGCACAGATACGCAGTATTTT.

The chain links TRBV19 to TRBJ1-2, with no clear D. This CDR3 contains 12 residues. From germline, CDR1 is LNHDA and CDR2 SQIVND (reference sequence). Trimming removed 8 bases at V and 4 bases at J, with 11 bases between. CDR3 residues: CASVSQTYGYTF. Here the CDR3 DNA reads TGTGCCAGTGTCTCCCAGACCTATGGCTACACCTTC.

The rearrangement joins TRBV29-1 to TRBJ1-2; the match to TRBD1 covers 8 bases. Germline values: CDR1 SQVTM, CDR2 ANQGSEA. Losses at the gene ends were 5 bases for V and 5 bases for J; bases not matched to a gene: 10. The CDR3 has 14 amino acids. The CDR3 reads CSVRTGTVGYGYTF. The CDR3 nucleotides read TGCAGCGTTCGGACAGGGACGGTGGGGTATGGCTACACCTTC.

The chain carries TRBV7-3 and TRBJ2-7; 9 nucleotides align to TRBD2. Germline V lookup: CDR1 SGHTA, CDR2 FQGTGA. This CDR3 region has 14 residues. Germline trimming cut 5 bases from V and 2 bases from J; bases unmatched to any gene: 4. DNA of the CDR3: TGTGCCAGCAGCCCGACTAGCGGCCCCTACGAGCAGTACTTC. This sequence encodes CASSPTSGPYEQYF.

This sequence joins TRBV28 and TRBJ1-2; D not certain. The V and J ends lost 3 bases and 4 bases respectively, with 12 bases between them. The CDR3 extends over 14 amino acids. Germline values: CDR1 MDHEN, CDR2 SYDVKM. In DNA form, the CDR3 reads TGTGCCAGCAGTTTCGCTATAGGAGTCTATGGCTACACCTTC. Translated: CASSFAIGVYGYTF.